These 26 T cell receptor beta chains share one sample of origin, sequenced in a study of radiotherapy plus CTLA-4 blockade in lung cancer. Method: immunoSEQ multiplex PCR; TCRdb's copy keeps in-frame clones and lacks some. The table lists more than 95,000 clones, around 75% of them singletons. The source was peripheral blood, collected from a patient treated with radiotherapy plus ipilimumab. The receptors originated from a human donor with non-small cell lung cancer who had a partial response to radiotherapy plus ipilimumab.

The chain employs TRBV14 and TRBJ2-7; 11 nucleotides line up with TRBD2. CDR1 is SGHDN and CDR2 is FVKESK in the germline V gene. The CDR3 is 17 residues long. Losses at the gene ends were 4 bases for V and 4 bases for J; bases not matched to a gene: 12. CDR3 amino acids: CASSRDFSGRAKYEQYF. The CDR3, as DNA: TGTGCCAGCAGCCGAGACTTTAGCGGGAGGGCCAAATACGAGCAGTACTTC.

The rearrangement links TRBV2 to TRBJ1-1, with D perhaps matching TRBD1 (6 bases). The length of the CDR3 is 13 residues. With 8 bases removed from V and 0 bases from J, the gap between germline ends came to 10 bases. Germline CDR1 reads SNHLY; CDR2 reads FYNNEI. The CDR3 protein is CASRTAMNTEAFF. CDR3 in DNA: TGTGCCAGCCGGACAGCTATGAACACTGAAGCTTTCTTT. Together with reference TRBV2 and TRBJ1-1, the CDR3 gives the full variable domain: EPEVTQTPSHQVTQMGQEVILRCVPISNHLYFYWYRQILGQKVEFLVSFYNNEISEKSEIFDDQFSVERPDGSNFTLKIRSTKLEDSAMYFCASRTAMNTEAFFGQGTRLTVV.

The V and J genes are TRBV27 and TRBJ1-3, with TRBD1 matching 8 bases. Per germline, CDR1 MNHEY and CDR2 SMNVEV (reference sequence). CDR3 length: 13 residues. V was clipped by 4 bases and J by 4 bases; unmatched bases: 0. For the CDR3, the DNA is TGTGCCAGCAGTTGGACAGGGGGAAACACCATATATTTT. It yields the protein CASSWTGGNTIYF.

V is TRBV27 and J is TRBJ1-2; D is uncertain. Germline loops: CDR1 MNHEY, CDR2 SMNVEV (reference sequence). This CDR3 spans 15 amino acids. V was shortened by 6 bases and J by 3 bases, with 17 bases between the two germline ends. CDR3 sequence (DNA): TGTGCCAGCAGAACCGGGGATTGGGAGGACTATGGCTACACCTTC. Residues: CASRTGDWEDYGYTF.

This clone was seen more than once but under ten times. The chain joins TRBV4-2 to TRBJ2-1; D is uncertain. V gave up 4 bases and J gave up 4 bases, with 11 bases separating them. CDR1 and CDR2 from the germline V gene are LGHNA and YNFKEQ. CDR3 length: 14 residues. CDR3 amino acids: CASSRTLEYNEQFF. CDR3 in DNA: TGTGCCAGCAGCCGCACCCTCGAGTACAATGAGCAGTTCTTC.

The V and J genes are TRBV30 and TRBJ1-2; no definite D call. The CDR3 is 16 residues long. V was pared by 0 bases and J by 3 bases, with 17 bases between. Looked up from germline, CDR1 is GTSNPN and CDR2 is SVGIG (reference sequence). The CDR3, as DNA: TGTGCCTGGAGTGTATTATCCCTATCAACCCACTATGGCTACACCTTC. Amino acid sequence: CAWSVLSLSTHYGYTF.

V is TRBV27 and J is TRBJ2-7, with D unresolved. V was shortened by 8 bases and J by 2 bases, with 10 bases between the two germline ends. The CDR3 contains 12 residues. Germline V gives CDR1 MNHEY, CDR2 SMNVEV (reference sequence). CDR3 coding DNA: TGTGCCAGCCGCCTAGGTACCTACGAGCAGTACTTC. Residues: CASRLGTYEQYF.

The V gene is TRBV5-4, the J gene TRBJ2-5; 7 bases match TRBD2. The J segment lost 2 bases and the V segment lost 4 bases, leaving 5 bases of the junction unmatched. The CDR3 totals 14 residues. CDR1 and CDR2 from the germline V gene are SGHNT and YYREEE (reference sequence). This CDR3 is CASSLQRDQETQYF. DNA of the CDR3: TGTGCCAGCAGCCTCCAGCGGGATCAAGAGACCCAGTACTTC.

The chain carries TRBV28 and TRBJ2-3, with TRBD1 as a possible D gene (5 bases). From germline, CDR1 is MDHEN and CDR2 SYDVKM. This CDR3 has 14 amino acids. Trimming took off 6 bases at V and 5 bases at J, with 15 bases between the two ends. The DNA of the CDR3 is TGTGCCAGCAGCCTCTCAGGGCGAGGAGATACGCAGTATTTT. It specifies CASSLSGRGDTQYF.

The chain combines TRBV6-1 with TRBJ1-6, with 10 bases matching TRBD1. The trim removed 6 bases at V and 7 bases at J, leaving 3 bases unmatched. Germline assignment: CDR1 MNHNS and CDR2 SASEGT. This CDR3 region has 14 residues. The CDR3 region is CASRPGQGNSPLHF. CDR3 in DNA: TGTGCCAGCAGACCGGGACAGGGGAATTCACCCCTCCACTTT.

The V gene is TRBV5-8, the J gene TRBJ2-5, with D hard to call. Trimming stripped 0 bases from V and 5 bases from J, with 5 bases between. The CDR3 totals 12 residues. CDR1 and CDR2 (germline): SGHTS, YDEGEE. The CDR3 loop is CASSLDSETQYF. Here the CDR3 DNA reads TGTGCCAGCAGCTTGGACAGCGAGACCCAGTACTTC.

The table lists this clone with a count of one. The chain uses TRBV30 and TRBJ1-4; D is ambiguous. Trimming pared 3 bases from V and 3 bases from J, leaving 17 bases between. Germline assignment: CDR1 GTSNPN and CDR2 SVGIG (reference sequence). The length of the CDR3 is 16 residues. DNA of the CDR3: TGTGCCTGGAGCCCCCACTCCGGGAAGGCTAATGAAAAACTGTTTTTT. Translation: CAWSPHSGKANEKLFF.

The rearrangement joins TRBV19 to TRBJ1-2; a possible D gene is TRBD1 (6 bases). The CDR3 has 15 residues. V dropped 0 bases and J dropped 4 bases, with 12 bases sitting between them. Germline values: CDR1 LNHDA, CDR2 SQIVND (reference sequence). The CDR3, as DNA: TGTGCCAGTAGTATAGATCCAGGGGCTTCCTATGGCTACACCTTC. Its translation is CASSIDPGASYGYTF.

The CDR3 DNA reads as TGTGCCAGCAGCTTAGCTCGTCCAGGGGCCAAAAACATTCAGTACTTC. Translated: CASSLARPGAKNIQYF. V gene TRBV7-6 combines with J gene TRBJ2-4, with D possibly TRBD1 on 5 matching bases. CDR1 and CDR2 from the germline V gene are SGHVS and FNYEAQ. The ends were cut back, 0 bases at V and 1 base at J, with 10 bases in the middle. This CDR3 contains 16 residues.

As for this clone: The sample contains more than one DNA sequence encoding this CDR3. V and J are TRBV5-1 and TRBJ1-2; 7 bases align to TRBD1. V shed 0 bases and J 1 base; nucleotides not matched to a gene: 0. Per the germline V gene, CDR1 is SGHRS and CDR2 is YFSETQ. The CDR3 covers 14 residues. CDR3 sequence (DNA): TGCGCCAGCAGCTTGGGGGACAGTAACTATGGCTACACCTTC. Protein: CASSLGDSNYGYTF.

The genes are TRBV2 and TRBJ1-5, with D unclear. V lost 4 bases to trimming and J lost 6 bases, with 16 bases between them. Germline CDR1 SNHLY, CDR2 FYNNEI. The CDR3 spans 15 residues. The CDR3 DNA reads as TGTGCCAGCAGTGCGGGCCGGAGGGAAGGTCAGCCCCAGCATTTT. It yields the protein CASSAGRREGQPQHF.

The table lists this clone with a few counts. J is TRBJ1-3 and V is TRBV30; 9 bases map to TRBD1. The CDR3 consists of 14 residues. The germline V gene encodes CDR1 GTSNPN and CDR2 SVGIG (reference sequence). V was clipped by 3 bases and J by 5 bases; unmatched bases: 5. In nucleotides, the CDR3 is TGTGCCTGGAGCTGGGGACAGGGCCGAAACACCATATATTTT. Encoded protein: CAWSWGQGRNTIYF.

The genes are TRBV19 and TRBJ1-5, with a tentative D call TRBD1 (5 bases). This CDR3 has 18 amino acids. Germline CDR1 reads LNHDA; CDR2 reads SQIVND (reference sequence). The V end lost 5 bases, the J end lost 0 bases, and 20 bases lay between the germline ends. The CDR3, as DNA: TGTGCCAGTAGTGAACCGGGGGGTTGGGGGAATAGCAATCAGCCCCAGCATTTT. It specifies CASSEPGGWGNSNQPQHF.

The chain has TRBV19 and TRBJ2-7; D may be TRBD2 (6 bases). This CDR3 is built from 14 residues. In germline, CDR1 is LNHDA, CDR2 SQIVND (reference sequence). V was cut by 6 bases and J by 3 bases, with 15 bases left in between. In nucleotides, the CDR3 is TGTGCCAGTAGAAGGGATGGAGGGATCTACGAGCAGTACTTC. Protein sequence: CASRRDGGIYEQYF.

The CDR3 sequence is CASKGVGGSEAFF. Here the CDR3 DNA reads TGTGCGTCGAAGGGGGTTGGGGGATCTGAAGCTTTCTTT. The chain has TRBV6-1 and TRBJ1-1; possible D gene TRBD1, 6 bases. CDR1 is MNHNS, CDR2 SASEGT, per germline. This CDR3 has 13 residues.

V is TRBV7-9 and J is TRBJ1-1, with D unclear. Germline V gene sequence: CDR1 SEHNR, CDR2 FQNEAQ (reference sequence). Trimming took off 5 bases at V and 2 bases at J, with 6 bases between the two ends. CDR3 length: 12 amino acids. DNA for the CDR3: TGTGCCAGCAGCCGCGATAACACTGAAGCTTTCTTT. Its protein is CASSRDNTEAFF.

The chain is built from TRBV25-1 and TRBJ1-5; no clear D gene. V lost 2 bases, J lost 0 bases, and 5 bases lay in between. Germline CDR1 and CDR2: MGHDK and SYGVNS. The CDR3 contains 14 residues. CDR3 loop: CASSERYSNQPQHF. The CDR3 DNA follows: TGTGCCAGCAGTGAACGCTATAGCAATCAGCCCCAGCATTTT. Using reference TRBV25-1 and TRBJ1-5 for the parts outside the CDR3, the full variable domain is EADIYQTPRYLVIGTGKKITLECSQTMGHDKMYWYQQDPGMELHLIHYSYGVNSTEKGDLSSESTVSRIRTEHFPLTLESARPSHTSQYLCASSERYSNQPQHFGDGTRLSIL.

This clone was found a few times. The J gene is TRBJ2-1, the V gene TRBV6-1; TRBD2 agrees at 7 bases. The germline V gene encodes CDR1 MNHNS and CDR2 SASEGT. The length of the CDR3 is 15 residues. V shed 5 bases, J shed 7 bases, and the junction held 11 bases outside the gene matches. CDR3 in DNA: TGTGCCAGCAGTCCAACATGGACTAGGCAGAATGAGCAGTTCTTC. It translates to CASSPTWTRQNEQFF.

Turning to this clone: Its ends do not fully match the called genes, so a read error is possible. The chain is built from TRBV9 and TRBJ2-2, with 10 bases that match TRBD1. Germline V gene data show CDR1 as SGDLS and CDR2 as YYNGEE. The CDR3 has 18 residues. The CDR3 bases are TGTGCCAGCAGCGTAGCTACCAGAGGGACAGGGGTGCACCGGGGAGCTGTTTTT. Translated, it gives CASSVATRGTGVHRGAVF.

CDR3 amino acids: CASSLSLAGGGYTF. The CDR3 DNA reads as TGTGCCAGCAGCTTAAGCTTGGCGGGGGGTGGCTACACCTTC. This chain uses TRBV7-6 with TRBJ1-2, with D tentatively TRBD1 (5 bases). CDR1 and CDR2 from the germline V gene are SGHVS and FNYEAQ. The germline V and J ends were trimmed by 2 bases and 7 bases, with 14 bases remaining between them. This CDR3 has 14 residues.

The J gene is TRBJ1-1, the V gene TRBV7-3; 8 positions match TRBD1. The CDR3 has 15 residues. CDR1 and CDR2 (germline): SGHTA, FQGTGA. V was pared by 5 bases and J by 6 bases, with 11 bases of the junction left unmatched. The CDR3 is CASSPTGGVGAEAFF. CDR3 DNA sequence: TGTGCCAGCAGCCCAACAGGGGGAGTTGGTGCTGAAGCTTTCTTT.